This T cell receptor (beta chain) was found in a study of blood T cell repertoires in COVID-19. The overall study: Donors in the United States, Italy and Spain gave samples during acute or convalescent COVID-19.

Germline values: CDR1 SGDLS, CDR2 YYNGEE. This CDR3 has 17 amino acids. V lost 0 bases and J lost 0, with 13 bases in between. Per the authors' pipeline: How many nucleated cells were present was estimated from reference gene primer amplification. Sequencing used immunoSEQ multiplex PCR; TCRdb keeps in-frame clones, though not all of them. The DNA was the basis for D and trimming; V, J and clone size are from that table. The top ten hold roughly 2.6% of the sample, which has about 250,000 clones, around 90% seen once. This TCR was recovered from a woman aged 25 to 45 with acute COVID-19. Material: PBMCs or T cells enriched from blood (not recorded which). The rearrangement uses TRBV9 and TRBJ2-1; tentative D call: TRBD2 (7 bases). CDR3 loop: CASSVDRGASSYNEQFF. CDR3 DNA: TGTGCCAGCAGCGTAGATCGGGGGGCGAGCTCCTACAATGAGCAGTTCTTC.